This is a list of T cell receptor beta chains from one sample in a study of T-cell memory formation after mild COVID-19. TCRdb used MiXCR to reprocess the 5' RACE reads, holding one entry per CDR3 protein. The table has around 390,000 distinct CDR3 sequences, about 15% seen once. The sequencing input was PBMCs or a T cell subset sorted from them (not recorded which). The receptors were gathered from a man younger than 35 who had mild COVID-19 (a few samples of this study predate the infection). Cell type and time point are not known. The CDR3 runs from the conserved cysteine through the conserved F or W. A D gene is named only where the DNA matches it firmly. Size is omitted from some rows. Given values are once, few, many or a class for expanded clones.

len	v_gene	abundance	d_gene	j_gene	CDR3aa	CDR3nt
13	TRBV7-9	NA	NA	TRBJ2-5	CASSSFQKETQYF	TGTGCCAGCAGCTCATTCCAAAAAGAGACCCAGTACTTC
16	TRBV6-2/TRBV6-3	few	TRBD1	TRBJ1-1	CASSYLLDRATTEAFF	TGTGCCAGCAGTTACTTACTGGACAGGGCGACCACTGAAGCTTTCTTT
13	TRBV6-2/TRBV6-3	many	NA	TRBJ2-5	CASSPTSEETQYF	TGTGCCAGCAGCCCCACTTCTGAAGAGACCCAGTACTTC
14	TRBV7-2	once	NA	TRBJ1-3	CASSLLPSGNTIYF	TGTGCCAGCAGCTTACTGCCTTCTGGAAACACCATATATTTT
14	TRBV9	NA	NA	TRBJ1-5	CASSPIDSNQPQHF	TGTGCCAGCAGCCCAATCGACAGCAATCAGCCCCAGCATTTT
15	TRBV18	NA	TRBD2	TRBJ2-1	CASSPPGLQLDEQFF	TGTGCCAGCTCACCACCGGGACTACAGTTGGATGAGCAGTTCTTC
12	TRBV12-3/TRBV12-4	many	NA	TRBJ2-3	CASSLGEDTQYF	TGTGCCAGCAGTTTAGGGGAAGATACGCAGTATTTT
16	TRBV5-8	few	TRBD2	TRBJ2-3	CASSSDGGGAKDTQYF	TGTGCCAGCAGCTCCGATGGCGGGGGGGCGAAAGATACGCAGTATTTT
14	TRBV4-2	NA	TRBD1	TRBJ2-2	CASSPSQGQGELFF	TGTGCCAGCAGCCCCTCACAGGGGCAAGGGGAGCTGTTTTTT
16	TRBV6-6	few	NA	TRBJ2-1	CASSYSSPQGGGEQFF	TGTGCCAGCAGTTACTCCAGCCCCCAAGGGGGTGGGGAGCAGTTCTTC
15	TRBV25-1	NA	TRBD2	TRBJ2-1	CASSSSRLAGNEQFF	TGTGCCAGCAGTTCCTCTCGACTAGCGGGCAATGAGCAGTTCTTC
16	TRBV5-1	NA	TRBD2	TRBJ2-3	CASSLPSGGDTDTQYF	TGCGCCAGCAGCCTACCTAGCGGGGGGGACACAGATACGCAGTATTTT
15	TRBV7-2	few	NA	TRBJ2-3	CASSFGQRLTDTQYF	TGTGCCAGCAGCTTCGGACAGCGACTCACAGATACGCAGTATTTT
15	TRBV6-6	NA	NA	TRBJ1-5	CASSYPGHDYQPQHF	TGTGCCAGCAGTTACCCGGGACACGACTATCAGCCCCAGCATTTT
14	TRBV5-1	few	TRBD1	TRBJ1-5	CASSLDRGEQPQHF	TGCGCCAGCAGCTTGGACAGGGGTGAACAGCCCCAGCATTTT
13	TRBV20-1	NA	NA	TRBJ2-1	CSARVGPGDEQFF	TGCAGTGCTAGGGTGGGGCCCGGTGATGAGCAGTTCTTC
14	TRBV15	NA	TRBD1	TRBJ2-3	CATSGTGSRDTQYF	TGTGCCACCAGCGGGACAGGGTCTAGAGATACGCAGTATTTT
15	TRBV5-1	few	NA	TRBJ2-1	CASSYDRRSYNEQFF	TGCGCCAGCAGCTACGACAGGAGGTCCTACAATGAGCAGTTCTTC
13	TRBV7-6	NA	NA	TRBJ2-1	CASSYDHYNEQFF	TGTGCCAGCAGCTATGACCACTACAATGAGCAGTTCTTC
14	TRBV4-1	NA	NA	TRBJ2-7	CASSQAQAVYEQYF	TGCGCCAGCAGCCAAGCCCAAGCCGTCTACGAGCAGTACTTC
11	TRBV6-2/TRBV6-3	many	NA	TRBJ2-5	CASSGGETQYF	TGTGCCAGCAGTGGGGGAGAGACCCAGTACTTC
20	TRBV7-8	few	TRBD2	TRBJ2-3	CASSLALSGLAGVSTDTQYF	TGTGCCAGCAGCTTAGCCCTATCCGGACTAGCGGGGGTTAGCACAGATACGCAGTATTTT